Detailed here is one T cell receptor (beta chain). Noted time point: pre-sensitization, week 0. The treatment denotes: therapeutic diphenylcyclopropenone sensitization with weekly scalp DPC. Researchers extracted total RNA from unfractionated whole blood. Researchers sampled blood before each patch test went on. The junction had 3 bases not matched to a gene; V was cut back by 0 bases and J by 6 bases. The length of the CDR3 is 15 residues. Germline CDR1 is MNHEY and CDR2 is SVGAGI. These data come from a study of human T cells and chemical hapten exposure. Study summary: Small differences in pooled library volume mainly drove the variation in TCR yields per sample.

TCRdb ran MiXCR on the RACE reads and lists one entry per CDR3 protein. The sample contains tens of thousands of distinct CDR3 sequences, about 9.4% of which appear only once. The input for sequencing was whole blood, taken in connection with sensitization to the hapten diphenylcyclopropenone (DPC). The TCR comes from a man aged 45-65 years with alopecia areata. Some clones in this sample may be carry-over from other donors' samples. V is TRBV6-5 and J is TRBJ2-2, with 8 bases that match TRBD2. CDR3 region: CASSYSGGRPGELFF. CDR3 sequence (DNA): TGTGCCAGCAGTTACTCCGGCGGGAGGCCCGGGGAGCTGTTTTTT.